This T cell receptor (beta chain) comes out of a study of cytomegalovirus exposure and HLA in healthy donors. Notes on the study in general: Associated with cytomegalovirus, according to the listing, were some 150 TCR beta chains.

On this clone itself: The antigen remains undetermined.

The CDR3 has 13 residues. The V end lost 4 bases, the J end lost 3 bases, and 9 bases lay between the germline ends. Germline assignment: CDR1 MRHNA and CDR2 SNTAGT. PCR employed 60 Vbeta and 13 Jbeta primers. Clones were read by immunoSEQ multiplex PCR, and TCRdb kept only the in-frame ones, dropping some. The specimen's table records 150,000 to 250,000 clones. The chain couples TRBV6-4 to TRBJ1-1; D may be TRBD1 (6 bases). The sequenced sample consisted of PBMCs. The TCR was taken from a boy aged 5-17 years in good health and CMV-seronegative. The CDR3: CASSAQGHTEAFF. CDR3 in DNA: TGTGCCAGCAGTGCTCAGGGGCACACTGAAGCTTTCTTT.